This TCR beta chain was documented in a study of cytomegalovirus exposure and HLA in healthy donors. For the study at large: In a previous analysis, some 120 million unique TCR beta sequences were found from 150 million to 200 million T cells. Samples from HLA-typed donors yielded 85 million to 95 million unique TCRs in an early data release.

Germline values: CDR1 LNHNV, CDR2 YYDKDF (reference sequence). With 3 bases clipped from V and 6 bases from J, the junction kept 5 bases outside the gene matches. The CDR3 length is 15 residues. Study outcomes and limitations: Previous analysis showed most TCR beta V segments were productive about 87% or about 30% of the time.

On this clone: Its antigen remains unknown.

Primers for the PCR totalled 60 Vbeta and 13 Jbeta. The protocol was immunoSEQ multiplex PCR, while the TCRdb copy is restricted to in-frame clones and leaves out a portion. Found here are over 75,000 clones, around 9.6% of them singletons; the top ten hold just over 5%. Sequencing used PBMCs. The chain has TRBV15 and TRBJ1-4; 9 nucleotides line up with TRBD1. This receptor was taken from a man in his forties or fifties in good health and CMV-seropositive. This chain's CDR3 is CATSSMGDRDEKLFF. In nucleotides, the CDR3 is TGTGCCACCAGCAGTATGGGGGACAGGGATGAAAAACTGTTTTTT.